This T cell receptor beta chain was sequenced during a study of beta chain features in type 1 diabetes. Broader study findings: Type 1 diabetes patients showed fewer insertions and more deletions at VDJ junctions.

Blood was drawn once from each donor into heparinised tubes. The draws averaged around 0.12 L. V was trimmed by 0 bases and J by 3 bases, leaving 15 bases between them. The V gene's germline CDR1 is SGHAT and CDR2 FQNNGV. The CDR3 sequence is 17 residues long. As regards this clone: Its cognate antigen is unknown.

Every bit of the isolated RNA underwent reverse transcription, so sequencing read expressed TCRB transcripts. TCRdb's copy holds only in-frame clones and misses some; the assay was immunoSEQ multiplex PCR. Of roughly 170,000 clones in the sample, about 12% were seen once. The clonotype comes from a young woman in good health. The chain employs TRBV11-2 and TRBJ2-1, with no clear D. Source material: central memory CD4+ T cells from blood. The CDR3 sequence is CASSLDPASGFYNEQFF. The CDR3 bases are TGTGCCAGCAGCTTAGATCCCGCTAGTGGGTTCTACAATGAGCAGTTCTTC.